Shown below are 8 T cell receptor beta chains from a single sample sequenced in a study of CD8 T cells in ankylosing spondylitis. Points from the study as a whole: Fewer than ten highly homologous variants made up a TCR beta motif, and this motif appeared characteristic of ankylosing spondylitis blood.

TCRdb independently ran MiXCR on the 5' RACE reads; one entry per CDR3 protein. The data show over 450,000 distinct CDR3 sequences, over 9.5% seen once. These receptors have no identified antigens. Sequenced input: blood, either unsorted or a sorted T cell fraction (not recorded which). These receptors came from a male donor with ankylosing spondylitis.

This chain connects TRBV20-1 to TRBJ1-5; D gene ambiguous. The CDR3 runs to 14 residues. Germline V gene lookup returns CDR1 DFQATT and CDR2 SNEGSKA (reference sequence). The ends were cut back, 3 bases at V and 0 bases at J, with 9 bases in the middle. The CDR3 sequence: CSASQIFSNQPQHF. The DNA for the CDR3 is TGCAGTGCTAGTCAGATTTTTAGCAATCAGCCCCAGCATTTT.

This sequence joins TRBV11-2 and TRBJ2-1, with unresolved D. Trimming removed 1 base from V and 0 bases from J, with 7 bases in between. Looked up from germline, CDR1 is SGHAT and CDR2 is FQNNGV. The CDR3 extends over 15 amino acids. The CDR3 region is CASSLGFNSYNEQFF. CDR3 sequence (DNA): TGTGCCAGCAGCTTAGGTTTTAACTCCTACAATGAGCAGTTCTTC.

The rearrangement joins TRBV7-7 to TRBJ2-1, with TRBD2 as a possible D gene (5 bases). The CDR3 has 14 amino acids. The germline CDR1 and CDR2 sequences are SSHAT and FNYEAQ (reference sequence). V lost 5 bases, J lost 7 bases, and 15 bases lay in between. The CDR3 region is CASSVSGIQNEQFF. Here the CDR3 DNA reads TGTGCCAGCAGCGTTTCCGGGATACAAAATGAGCAGTTCTTC.

This clonotype was picked up a small number of times. The chain carries TRBV5-1 and TRBJ1-1; 8 bases match TRBD1. This CDR3 comprises 14 residues. Trimming removed 0 bases from V and 6 bases from J; junction bases left unmatched: 4. In germline, CDR1 is SGHRS, CDR2 YFSETQ. CDR3 loop: CASSLAQQGAEAFF. The DNA for the CDR3 is TGCGCCAGCAGCTTGGCCCAACAGGGGGCTGAAGCTTTCTTT.

V usage is TRBV7-2 and J usage is TRBJ2-2, with 9 bases matching TRBD2. V shed 4 bases, J shed 2 bases, and the junction held 5 bases outside the gene matches. The CDR3 has 16 amino acids. In germline, CDR1 is SGHTA, CDR2 FQGNSA. The CDR3 DNA reads TGTGCCAGCAGCTCGAGACTAGCGGCCAACACCGGGGAGCTGTTTTTT. This sequence encodes CASSSRLAANTGELFF. Combining the CDR3 with reference TRBV7-2 and TRBJ2-2 gives the whole variable domain GAGVSQSPSNKVTEKGKDVELRCDPISGHTALYWYRQSLGQGLEFLIYFQGNSAPDKSGLPSDRFSAERTGGSVSTLTIQRTQQEDSAVYLCASSSRLAANTGELFFGEGSRLTVL.

On this clonotype itself: The junction does not match germline at one end; this may be a read error. The chain has TRBV20-1 and TRBJ1-4, with D hard to call. The CDR3 length is 12 residues. Germline V gene sequence: CDR1 DFQATT, CDR2 SNEGSKA (reference sequence). The CDR3 region has the DNA TGCAGTGCTAGCGCCGATAATGGAAAACTGTTTTTT. This codes for CSASADNGKLFF.

This chain joins TRBV9 and TRBJ2-7; 13 bases line up with TRBD2. V dropped 3 bases and J dropped 5; count of bases not matched to a gene: 14. The CDR3 loop spans 18 amino acids. CDR1 and CDR2 from the germline V gene are SGDLS and YYNGEE. The DNA of the CDR3 is TGTGCCAGCAGCGCCCTCTCTGTAGGACTAGCGGGAGTGGACGAGCAGTACTTC. Protein product: CASSALSVGLAGVDEQYF.

This sequence joins TRBV12-3 or TRBV12-4 and TRBJ2-7; TRBD1 aligns across 7 bases. The ends lost 1 base at V and 6 bases at J; junction bases unmatched: 3. CDR3 length: 13 amino acids. The CDR3 DNA reads TGTGCCAGCAGTTTAGGACAGGGAATCGAGCAGTACTTC. Its translation is CASSLGQGIEQYF.